Presented here are 32 T cell receptor beta chains from one specimen sequenced in a study of OX40 agonist ivuxolimab in advanced cancers. Sequencing used immunoSEQ multiplex PCR; TCRdb keeps in-frame clones, though not all of them. The sample yields tens of thousands of clones, around 87% seen once. The sequences come from CD4+ or CD8+ T cells sorted from blood, collected in a trial of the OX40 agonist ivuxolimab. The receptor set was obtained from an adult with an advanced solid tumor such as melanoma, head and neck, liver or kidney cancer.

This clone was recorded only once. This CDR3 reads CSVDRDRGDDEQFF. CDR3 sequence (DNA): TGCAGCGTTGATAGGGACAGGGGTGATGATGAGCAGTTCTTC. The chain has TRBV29-1 and TRBJ2-1, with 10 positions matching TRBD1. J was trimmed by 8 bases and V by 3 bases; bases with no gene match: 7. Germline assignment: CDR1 SQVTM and CDR2 ANQGSEA. This CDR3 contains 14 residues.

The chain carries TRBV6-5 and TRBJ2-5; D tentatively reads TRBD1 or TRBD2 (5 bases each). The CDR3 extends over 15 amino acids. V was trimmed by 3 bases and J by 1 base, leaving 12 bases between them. Germline V gives CDR1 MNHEY, CDR2 SVGAGI. CDR3 nucleotides: TGTGCCAGCAGTTATGGGGGAAATTTCCAAGAGACCCAGTACTTC. Amino acid sequence: CASSYGGNFQETQYF.

This chain uses TRBV2 with TRBJ1-2, with TRBD1 matching over 8 bases. The length of the CDR3 is 14 residues. Losses at the gene ends were 6 bases for V and 5 bases for J; bases not matched to a gene: 8. Per the germline V gene, CDR1 is SNHLY and CDR2 is FYNNEI. The CDR3 DNA reads as TGTGCCAGCAGGGGAGGACAGGGTTATTATGGCTACACCTTC. It codes for CASRGGQGYYGYTF.

The chain combines TRBV6-5 with TRBJ1-3, with unresolved D. Germline V gives CDR1 MNHEY, CDR2 SVGAGI. V lost 6 bases to trimming and J lost 4 bases, with 13 bases between them. The CDR3 sequence is 14 residues long. The CDR3 is CASRADRTGNTIYF. CDR3 nucleotide sequence: TGTGCCAGCAGGGCCGATAGGACGGGAAACACCATATATTTT.

V gene TRBV2 combines with J gene TRBJ2-7; TRBD2 matches 14 bases. This CDR3 is 17 amino acids long. J was trimmed by 5 bases and V by 7 bases; bases with no gene match: 13. CDR1 SNHLY and CDR2 FYNNEI come from the germline V gene. The CDR3 sequence: CASNTVTRLAGGHEQYF. Here the CDR3 DNA reads TGTGCCAGCAATACGGTAACCAGACTAGCGGGAGGGCACGAGCAGTACTTC.

The chain recombines TRBV7-2 with TRBJ2-3, with 10 nucleotides matching TRBD2. The junction had 6 bases not matched to a gene; V was cut back by 5 bases and J by 1 base. The CDR3 is 16 residues long. Germline lookup yields CDR1 SGHTA and CDR2 FQGNSA. CDR3 sequence (DNA): TGTGCCAGCAGCCCGAGGCTAGCGGGAGGCACAGATACGCAGTATTTT. It specifies CASSPRLAGGTDTQYF.

The rearrangement joins TRBV4-2 to TRBJ2-1; 8 positions agree with TRBD2. Germline V gives CDR1 LGHNA, CDR2 YNFKEQ. V lost 6 bases and J lost 5; bases outside the gene matches: 9. The CDR3 covers 15 residues. In nucleotides, the CDR3 is TGTGCCAGCAGTCCCTACGGGAGGGCCCACAATGAGCAGTTCTTC. This gives the protein CASSPYGRAHNEQFF.

This chain uses TRBV7-2 with TRBJ2-7, with 8 bases that match TRBD2. The germline V gene has CDR1 SGHTA and CDR2 FQGNSA. With 3 bases clipped from V and 5 bases from J, the junction kept 6 bases outside the gene matches. This CDR3 has 14 residues. The CDR3 loop reads CASSFQRERNEQYF. In DNA, the CDR3 is TGTGCCAGCAGCTTTCAGCGGGAGAGGAACGAGCAGTACTTC.

The rearrangement uses TRBV4-2 and TRBJ2-7, with D possibly being TRBD2 (5 bases). In germline, CDR1 is LGHNA, CDR2 YNFKEQ. This CDR3 has 16 residues. V was cut by 1 base and J by 0 bases, with 13 bases left in between. CDR3 residues: CASSQGNSVGSYEQYF. The DNA of the CDR3 is TGTGCCAGCAGCCAAGGTAATAGCGTCGGCTCCTACGAGCAGTACTTC.

This clone appeared a single time. The rearrangement links TRBV2 to TRBJ2-5; no clear D. TRBJ2-7 matches the DNA end more closely, so the J call is doubtful. The CDR3 spans 14 residues. CDR1 is SNHLY, CDR2 FYNNEI, per germline. CDR3 region: CASTLGQILYEQYF. The CDR3 region has the DNA TGTGCCAGCACGTTAGGGCAGATTCTCTACGAGCAGTACTTC.

V usage is TRBV14 and J usage is TRBJ2-1, with a weak D call TRBD1 (6 bases). The CDR3 has 16 amino acids. V lost 6 bases and J lost 7, with 22 bases in between. The germline V gene encodes CDR1 SGHDN and CDR2 FVKESK. CDR3 in DNA: TGTGCCAGCAGACTCAGCTCCCAGGGGAGAAAAAATGAGCAGTTCTTC. Translated: CASRLSSQGRKNEQFF.

The chain couples TRBV18 to TRBJ1-5; TRBD1 matches 8 bases. Trimming removed 2 bases from V and 7 bases from J; junction bases left unmatched: 10. Per the germline V gene, CDR1 is KGHSH and CDR2 is LQKENI. The CDR3 spans 16 residues. The chain's CDR3 is CASSPRVDRGGQPQHF. CDR3 nucleotides: TGTGCCAGCTCACCAAGGGTTGACAGGGGTGGGCAGCCCCAGCATTTT. Drawing the rest from reference TRBV18 and TRBJ1-5, the complete variable domain is NAGVMQNPRHLVRRRGQEARLRCSPMKGHSHVYWYRQLPEEGLKFMVYLQKENIIDESGMPKERFSAEFPKEGPSILRIQQVVRGDSAAYFCASSPRVDRGGQPQHFGDGTRLSIL.

V usage is TRBV5-4 and J usage is TRBJ2-7; 7 bases fit TRBD2. Trimming took 2 bases from V and 6 from J; bases not matched to a gene: 11. Germline-derived CDR1 and CDR2 are SGHNT and YYREEE (reference sequence). The CDR3 has 15 residues. The CDR3 coding sequence is TGTGCCAGCAGCTTCCGCGGGAGTGTAGGTGGCGAGCAGTACTTC. This encodes CASSFRGSVGGEQYF.

The chain recombines TRBV27 with TRBJ2-2; D may be TRBD1 (5 bases). V dropped 6 bases and J dropped 3 bases, with 11 bases sitting between them. Germline values: CDR1 MNHEY, CDR2 SMNVEV (reference sequence). This CDR3 has 14 amino acids. The CDR3 sequence is CASRFLRDTGELFF. The CDR3 DNA reads TGTGCCAGCAGATTTCTCAGGGACACCGGGGAGCTGTTTTTT.

This clone occurred a few times. The V call is TRBV6-5, the J call TRBJ2-5, with D perhaps TRBD2 (6 bases). V lost 6 bases, J lost 2 bases, and 13 bases lay in between. The germline V gene encodes CDR1 MNHEY and CDR2 SVGAGI. The CDR3 consists of 14 residues. This CDR3 is CASRPRELQETQYF. The CDR3 DNA reads as TGTGCCAGCAGGCCCCGGGAGCTTCAAGAGACCCAGTACTTC.

This clone was observed a single time. For the CDR3, the DNA is TGTGCCAGCAGCGGACAGGGGGAAATGGGCGAGCAGTACTTC. Its protein is CASSGQGEMGEQYF. The gene calls are TRBV7-9 and TRBJ2-7, with 10 bases aligning to TRBD1. Germline loops: CDR1 SEHNR, CDR2 FQNEAQ (reference sequence). The CDR3 loop spans 14 amino acids. With V trimmed by 5 bases and J by 6 bases, 7 bases remained unmatched.

This clone was observed a handful of times. The genes are TRBV6-1 and TRBJ2-3, with TRBD2 as a possible D gene (5 bases). The V gene lost 4 bases and the J gene lost 6 bases, with 14 bases spanning the gap. This CDR3 has 14 amino acids. Germline V gene data show CDR1 as MNHNS and CDR2 as SASEGT. CDR3 in DNA: TGTGCCAGCAGTGCTGGGCTAGCAGCGGATACGCAGTATTTT. Amino acid sequence: CASSAGLAADTQYF.

The J gene is TRBJ2-3, the V gene TRBV19, with a possible D match to TRBD2 (5 bases). Looked up from germline, CDR1 is LNHDA and CDR2 is SQIVND (reference sequence). This CDR3 is 14 amino acids long. The V end lost 5 bases, the J end lost 5 bases, and 14 bases lay between the germline ends. The DNA of the CDR3 is TGTGCCAGTAGTCAGAACGGACTTCAAGATACGCAGTATTTT. It is translated as CASSQNGLQDTQYF.

This rearrangement joins TRBV5-8 to TRBJ1-1; 8 positions match TRBD1. J was trimmed by 5 bases and V by 2 bases; bases with no gene match: 8. Germline assignment: CDR1 SGHTS and CDR2 YDEGEE. There are 15 residues in the CDR3. CDR3 coding DNA: TGTGCCAGCAGCTTACAGGGGGGGATGTGGACTGAAGCTTTCTTT. This sequence encodes CASSLQGGMWTEAFF. Filled out from reference TRBV5-8 and TRBJ1-1, the complete variable domain reads EAGVTQSPTHLIKTRGQQATLRCSPISGHTSVYWYQQALGLGLQFLLWYDEGEERNRGNFPPRFSGRQFPNYSSELNVNALELEDSALYLCASSLQGGMWTEAFFGQGTRLTVV.

As regards this clone: The junction does not match germline at one end; this may be a read error. The gene calls are TRBV6-6 and TRBJ1-3; perhaps TRBD1 as D (5 bases). There are 12 residues in the CDR3. Germline-derived CDR1 and CDR2 are MNHNY and SVGAGI (reference sequence). The CDR3 spells CASSYSVGASNF. The CDR3 coding sequence is TGTGCCAGCAGTTACTCGGTCGGGGCCTCCAACTTT.

V is TRBV7-2 and J is TRBJ2-1, with TRBD2 matching over 7 bases. The ends lost 7 bases at V and 9 bases at J; junction bases unmatched: 15. Germline V gene sequence: CDR1 SGHTA, CDR2 FQGNSA. The CDR3 runs 15 residues. The CDR3 reads CASTQRDYRRGEQFF. For the CDR3, the DNA is TGTGCCAGCACCCAGAGGGACTACCGTCGCGGTGAGCAGTTCTTC.

The chain is built from TRBV7-2 and TRBJ2-7, with TRBD2 matching over 11 bases. Germline CDR1 reads SGHTA; CDR2 reads FQGNSA. The length of the CDR3 is 16 residues. Losses at the gene ends were 5 bases for V and 1 base for J; bases not matched to a gene: 7. CDR3 amino acids: CASSPRVAGGSYEQYF. The DNA of the CDR3 is TGTGCCAGCAGCCCCCGGGTAGCGGGAGGGTCCTACGAGCAGTACTTC.

The table lists this clone with a few counts. This chain uses TRBV6-5 with TRBJ1-2; D gene ambiguous. This CDR3 comprises 14 residues. Per the germline V gene, CDR1 is MNHEY and CDR2 is SVGAGI. Trimming stripped 5 bases from V and 2 bases from J, with 12 bases between. The CDR3 nucleotides read TGTGCCAGCAGTCTTCGGGAGAGCAACTATGGCTACACCTTC. Its translation is CASSLRESNYGYTF.

The chain recombines TRBV2 with TRBJ2-1, with D perhaps matching TRBD2 (6 bases). Germline assignment: CDR1 SNHLY and CDR2 FYNNEI. The CDR3 sequence is 14 residues long. Trimming stripped 6 bases from V and 6 bases from J, with 15 bases between. DNA for the CDR3: TGTGCCAGCAGCCTTAGGACTAACTCCAATGAGCAGTTCTTC. Protein sequence: CASSLRTNSNEQFF.

The chain is built from TRBV6-1 and TRBJ2-3; 7 positions agree with TRBD1. Looked up from germline, CDR1 is MNHNS and CDR2 is SASEGT. The CDR3 has 17 residues. Trimming took 3 bases from V and 2 from J; bases not matched to a gene: 11. The CDR3 DNA reads as TGTGCCAGCAGTGAGACCGTGTTGGGACAGAACACAGATACGCAGTATTTT. Protein sequence: CASSETVLGQNTDTQYF.

The V and J genes are TRBV9 and TRBJ2-1; TRBD2 matches at 12 bases. The germline V gene encodes CDR1 SGDLS and CDR2 YYNGEE. With 0 bases clipped from V and 5 bases from J, the junction kept 3 bases outside the gene matches. This CDR3 comprises 16 residues. CDR3 nucleotides: TGTGCCAGCAGCGTAGTTGGACTAGCGGGAAACAATGAGCAGTTCTTC. It yields the protein CASSVVGLAGNNEQFF.

The chain employs TRBV6-1 and TRBJ2-2; D might be TRBD1 (6 bases). The germline CDR1 and CDR2 sequences are MNHNS and SASEGT. V gave up 11 bases and J gave up 9 bases, with 25 bases separating them. This CDR3 has 15 amino acids. The CDR3 is CAGASAGAGIWELFF. CDR3 in DNA: TGTGCCGGCGCCTCGGCAGGGGCGGGTATCTGGGAGCTGTTTTTT.

CDR3 nucleotides: TGTGCCAGCAGTTTCCTACGACTAGAGGGAGAGCAGTTCTTC. Amino acid sequence: CASSFLRLEGEQFF. The chain combines TRBV28 with TRBJ2-1; a possible D gene is TRBD2 (6 bases). The V end lost 3 bases, the J end lost 10 bases, and 16 bases lay between the germline ends. The germline CDR1 and CDR2 sequences are MDHEN and SYDVKM. The CDR3 has 14 residues.

The V and J genes are TRBV6-1 and TRBJ1-4, with D hard to call. Deletions cut 4 bases from V and 0 bases from J, with 9 bases between. Germline CDR1 MNHNS, CDR2 SASEGT. The CDR3 runs to 15 residues. CDR3 residues: CASSAYRATNEKLFF. The CDR3 DNA reads as TGTGCCAGCAGTGCCTACAGAGCAACTAATGAAAAACTGTTTTTT.

The gene calls are TRBV5-4 and TRBJ2-3, with no clear D. The germline gives CDR1 SGHNT, CDR2 YYREEE (reference sequence). Trimming left V 0 bases short and J 0 bases short, with 5 bases between. This CDR3 is built from 14 residues. The CDR3 sequence: CASSLAGSTDTQYF. The DNA of the CDR3 is TGTGCCAGCAGCTTGGCCGGCAGCACAGATACGCAGTATTTT.

The sample holds one count of this clone. The chain is built from TRBV18 and TRBJ2-1; TRBD1 aligns across 9 bases. V lost 5 bases, J lost 4 bases, and 6 bases stayed unmatched. The CDR3 length is 15 residues. From germline, CDR1 is KGHSH and CDR2 LQKENI. The CDR3 DNA reads as TGTGCCAGCTCAATGGACAGGGGAGCTTACAATGAGCAGTTCTTC. This encodes CASSMDRGAYNEQFF.

This clone was recorded once. The chain links TRBV7-9 to TRBJ2-1, with TRBD2 matching 11 bases. V dropped 5 bases and J dropped 7; count of bases not matched to a gene: 7. CDR1 is SEHNR and CDR2 is FQNEAQ in the germline V gene (reference sequence). The CDR3 has 15 amino acids. CDR3 sequence (DNA): TGTGCCAGCAGCACCGGGACTAGCGGATTAAATGAGCAGTTCTTC. Protein sequence: CASSTGTSGLNEQFF.